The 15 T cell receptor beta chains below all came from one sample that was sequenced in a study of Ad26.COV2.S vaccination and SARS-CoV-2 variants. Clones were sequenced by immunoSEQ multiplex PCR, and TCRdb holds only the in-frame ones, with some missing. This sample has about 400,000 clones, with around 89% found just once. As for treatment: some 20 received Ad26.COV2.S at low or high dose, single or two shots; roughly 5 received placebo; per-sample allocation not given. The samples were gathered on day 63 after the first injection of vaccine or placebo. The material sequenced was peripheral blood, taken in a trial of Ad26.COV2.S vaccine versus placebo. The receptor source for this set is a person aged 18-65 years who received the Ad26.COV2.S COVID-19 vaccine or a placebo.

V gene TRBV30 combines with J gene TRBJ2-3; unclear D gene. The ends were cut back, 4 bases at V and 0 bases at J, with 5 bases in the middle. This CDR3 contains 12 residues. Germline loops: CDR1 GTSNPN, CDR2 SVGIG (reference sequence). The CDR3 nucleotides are TGTGCCTGGACTAGGAGCACAGATACGCAGTATTTT. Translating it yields CAWTRSTDTQYF.

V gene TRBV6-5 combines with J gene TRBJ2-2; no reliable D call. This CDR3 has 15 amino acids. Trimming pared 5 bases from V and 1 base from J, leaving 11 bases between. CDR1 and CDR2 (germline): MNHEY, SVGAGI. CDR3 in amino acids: CASSPRALNTGELFF. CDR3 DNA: TGTGCCAGCAGTCCTAGAGCCCTGAACACCGGGGAGCTGTTTTTT.

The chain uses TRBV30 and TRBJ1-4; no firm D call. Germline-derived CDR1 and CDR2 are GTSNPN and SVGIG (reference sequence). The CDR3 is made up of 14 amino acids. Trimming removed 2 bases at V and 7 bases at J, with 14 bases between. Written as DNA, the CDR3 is TGTGCCTGGAGTCCGGCCCCGGGCGGTGAAAAACTGTTTTTT. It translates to CAWSPAPGGEKLFF.

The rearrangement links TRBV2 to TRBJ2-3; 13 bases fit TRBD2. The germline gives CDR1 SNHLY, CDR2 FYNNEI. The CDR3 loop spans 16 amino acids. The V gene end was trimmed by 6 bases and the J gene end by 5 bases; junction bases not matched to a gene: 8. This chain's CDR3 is CASRPGLAGARDTQYF. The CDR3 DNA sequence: TGTGCCAGCAGACCCGGACTAGCGGGAGCGAGAGATACGCAGTATTTT.

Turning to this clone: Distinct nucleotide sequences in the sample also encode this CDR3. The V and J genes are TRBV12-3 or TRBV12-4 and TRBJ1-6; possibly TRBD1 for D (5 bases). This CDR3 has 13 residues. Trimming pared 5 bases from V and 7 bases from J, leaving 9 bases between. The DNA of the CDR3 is TGTGCCAGCAGTCTAGGGGCCAATTCACCCCTCCACTTT. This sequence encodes CASSLGANSPLHF.

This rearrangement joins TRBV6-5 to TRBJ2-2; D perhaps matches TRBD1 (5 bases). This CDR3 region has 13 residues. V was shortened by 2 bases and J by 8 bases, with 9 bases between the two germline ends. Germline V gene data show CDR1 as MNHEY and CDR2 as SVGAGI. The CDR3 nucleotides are TGTGCCAGCAGTTACCCGACAGCTGGGGAGCTGTTTTTT. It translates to CASSYPTAGELFF.

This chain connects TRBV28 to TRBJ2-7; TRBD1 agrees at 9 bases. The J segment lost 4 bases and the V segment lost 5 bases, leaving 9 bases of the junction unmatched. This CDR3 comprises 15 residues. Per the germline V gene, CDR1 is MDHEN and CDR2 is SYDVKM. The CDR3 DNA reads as TGTGCCAGCAGTCCCGGGACAGGGTGGGGTTACGAGCAGTACTTC. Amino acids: CASSPGTGWGYEQYF.

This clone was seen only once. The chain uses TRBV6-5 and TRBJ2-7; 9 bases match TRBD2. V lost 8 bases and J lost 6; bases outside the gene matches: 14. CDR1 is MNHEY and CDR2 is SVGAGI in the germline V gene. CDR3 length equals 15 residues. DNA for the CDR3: TGTGCCAGCTTGTTGCTGGCGGGAGGGCCCGGCGAGCAGTACTTC. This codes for CASLLLAGGPGEQYF.

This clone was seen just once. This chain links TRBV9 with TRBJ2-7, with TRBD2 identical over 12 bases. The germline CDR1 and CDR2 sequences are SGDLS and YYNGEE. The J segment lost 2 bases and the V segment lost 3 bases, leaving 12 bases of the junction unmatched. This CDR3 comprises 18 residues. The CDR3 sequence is CASSALAGGVPETYEQYF. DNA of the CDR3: TGTGCCAGCAGCGCTCTAGCGGGAGGGGTCCCCGAAACCTACGAGCAGTACTTC.

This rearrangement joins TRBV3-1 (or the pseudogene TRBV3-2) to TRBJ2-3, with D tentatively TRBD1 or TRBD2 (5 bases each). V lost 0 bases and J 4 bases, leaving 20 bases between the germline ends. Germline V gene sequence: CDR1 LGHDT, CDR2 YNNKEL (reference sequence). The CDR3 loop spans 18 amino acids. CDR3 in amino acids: CASSQEGLAPLGADTQYF. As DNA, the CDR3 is TGTGCCAGCAGCCAAGAGGGGCTAGCCCCTCTGGGGGCAGATACGCAGTATTTT.

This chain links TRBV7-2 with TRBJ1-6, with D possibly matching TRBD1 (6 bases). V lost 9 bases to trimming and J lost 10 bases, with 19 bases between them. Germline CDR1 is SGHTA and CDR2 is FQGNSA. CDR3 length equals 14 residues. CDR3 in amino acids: CASRKDRIRSPLHF. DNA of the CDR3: TGTGCCAGTAGAAAAGACAGGATACGATCACCCCTCCACTTT. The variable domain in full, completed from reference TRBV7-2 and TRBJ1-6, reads GAGVSQSPSNKVTEKGKDVELRCDPISGHTALYWYRQSLGQGLEFLIYFQGNSAPDKSGLPSDRFSAERTGGSVSTLTIQRTQQEDSAVYLCASRKDRIRSPLHFGNGTRLTVT.

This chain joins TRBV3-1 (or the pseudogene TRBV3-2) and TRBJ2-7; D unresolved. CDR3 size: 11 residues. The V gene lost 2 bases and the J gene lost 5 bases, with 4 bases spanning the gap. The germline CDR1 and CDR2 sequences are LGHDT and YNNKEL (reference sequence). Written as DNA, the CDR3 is TGTGCCAGCAGCCAATCCCACGAGCAGTACTTC. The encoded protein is CASSQSHEQYF.

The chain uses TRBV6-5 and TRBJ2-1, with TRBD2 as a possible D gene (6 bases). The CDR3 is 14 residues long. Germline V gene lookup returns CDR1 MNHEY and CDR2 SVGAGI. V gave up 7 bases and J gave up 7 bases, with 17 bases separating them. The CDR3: CASTGSTRLNEQFF. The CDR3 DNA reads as TGTGCCAGCACCGGCTCGACTAGGCTTAATGAGCAGTTCTTC.

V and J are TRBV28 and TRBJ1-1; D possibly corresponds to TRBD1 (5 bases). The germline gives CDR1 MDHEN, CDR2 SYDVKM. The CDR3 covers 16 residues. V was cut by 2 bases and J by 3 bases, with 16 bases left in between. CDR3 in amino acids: CASSLIFGAGHTEAFF. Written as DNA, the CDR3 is TGTGCCAGCAGTTTAATATTCGGTGCAGGGCACACTGAAGCTTTCTTT.

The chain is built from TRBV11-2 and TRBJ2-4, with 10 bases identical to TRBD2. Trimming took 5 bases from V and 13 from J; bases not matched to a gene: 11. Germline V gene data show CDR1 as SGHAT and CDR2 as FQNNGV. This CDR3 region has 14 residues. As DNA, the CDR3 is TGTGCCAGCAGCAGAGAGTCCGGGACTAGCGTCCAGTACTTC. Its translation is CASSRESGTSVQYF. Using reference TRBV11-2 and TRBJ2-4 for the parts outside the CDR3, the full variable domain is EAGVAQSPRYKIIEKRQSVAFWCNPISGHATLYWYQQILGQGPKLLIQFQNNGVVDDSQLPKDRFSAERLKGVDSTLKIQPAKLEDSAVYLCASSRESGTSVQYFGAGTRLSVL.